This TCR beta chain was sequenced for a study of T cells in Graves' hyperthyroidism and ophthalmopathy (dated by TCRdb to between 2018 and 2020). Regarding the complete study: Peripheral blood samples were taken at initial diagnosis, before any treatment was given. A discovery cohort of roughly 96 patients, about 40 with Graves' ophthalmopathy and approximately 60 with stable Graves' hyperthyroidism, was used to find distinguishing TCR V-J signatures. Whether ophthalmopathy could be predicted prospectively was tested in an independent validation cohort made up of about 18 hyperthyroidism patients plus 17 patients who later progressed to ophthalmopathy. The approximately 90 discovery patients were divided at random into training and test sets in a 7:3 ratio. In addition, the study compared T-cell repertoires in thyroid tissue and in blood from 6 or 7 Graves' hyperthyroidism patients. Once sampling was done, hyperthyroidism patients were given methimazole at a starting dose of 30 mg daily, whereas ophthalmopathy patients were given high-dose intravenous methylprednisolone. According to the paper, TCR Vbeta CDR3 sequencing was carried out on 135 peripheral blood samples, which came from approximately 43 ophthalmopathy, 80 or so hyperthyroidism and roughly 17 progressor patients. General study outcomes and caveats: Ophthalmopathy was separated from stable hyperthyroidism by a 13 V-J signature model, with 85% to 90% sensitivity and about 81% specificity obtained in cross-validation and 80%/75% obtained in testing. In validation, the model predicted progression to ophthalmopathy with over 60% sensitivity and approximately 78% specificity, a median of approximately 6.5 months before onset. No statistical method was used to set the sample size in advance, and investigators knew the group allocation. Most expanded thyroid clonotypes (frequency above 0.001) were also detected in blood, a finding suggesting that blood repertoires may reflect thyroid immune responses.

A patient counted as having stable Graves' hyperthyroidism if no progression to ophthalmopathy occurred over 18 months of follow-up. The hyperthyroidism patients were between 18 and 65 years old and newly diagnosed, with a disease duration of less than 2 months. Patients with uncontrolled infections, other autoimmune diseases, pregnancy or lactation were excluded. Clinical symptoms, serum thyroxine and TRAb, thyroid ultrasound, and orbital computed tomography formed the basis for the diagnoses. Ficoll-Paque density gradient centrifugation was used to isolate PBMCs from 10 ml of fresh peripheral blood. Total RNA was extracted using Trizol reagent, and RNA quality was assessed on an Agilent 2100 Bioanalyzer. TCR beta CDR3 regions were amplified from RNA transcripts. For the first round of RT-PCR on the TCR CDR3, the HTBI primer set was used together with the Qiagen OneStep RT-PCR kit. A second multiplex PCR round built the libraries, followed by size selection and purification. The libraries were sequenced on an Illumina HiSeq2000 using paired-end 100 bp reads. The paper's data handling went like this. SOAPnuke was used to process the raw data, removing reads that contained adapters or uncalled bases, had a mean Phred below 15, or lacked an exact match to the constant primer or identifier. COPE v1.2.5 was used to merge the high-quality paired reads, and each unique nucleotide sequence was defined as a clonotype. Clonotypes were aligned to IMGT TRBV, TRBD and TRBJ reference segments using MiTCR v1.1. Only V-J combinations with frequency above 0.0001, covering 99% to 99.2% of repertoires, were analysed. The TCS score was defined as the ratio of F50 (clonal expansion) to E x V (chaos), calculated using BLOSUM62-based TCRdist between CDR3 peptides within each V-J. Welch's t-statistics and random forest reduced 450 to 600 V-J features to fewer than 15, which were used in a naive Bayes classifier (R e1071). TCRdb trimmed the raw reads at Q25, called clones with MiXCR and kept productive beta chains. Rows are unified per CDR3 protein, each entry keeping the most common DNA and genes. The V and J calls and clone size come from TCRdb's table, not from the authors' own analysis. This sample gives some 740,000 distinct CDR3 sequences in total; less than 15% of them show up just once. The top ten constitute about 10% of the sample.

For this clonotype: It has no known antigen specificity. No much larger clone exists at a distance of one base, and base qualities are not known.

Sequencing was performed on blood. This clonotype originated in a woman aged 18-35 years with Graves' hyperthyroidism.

At the DNA level, the sequence is TGCGCCAGCAGCCAGCGGGAGGGCGGGTACGAGCAGTACTTC. Its translation reads: CASSQREGGYEQYF. The rearranged chain carries TRBV4-3 and TRBJ2-7, and TRBD2 matches 9 of the central bases. In the germline V gene, CDR1 corresponds to LGHNA and CDR2 to YSLEER. Counted from cysteine to phenylalanine, this CDR3 has 14 amino acids. This entry keeps only the CDR3 DNA: 42 bases, framed from base 1. After removal of 3 bases from V and 4 bases from J, the junction retains 4 bases not matched to a gene.